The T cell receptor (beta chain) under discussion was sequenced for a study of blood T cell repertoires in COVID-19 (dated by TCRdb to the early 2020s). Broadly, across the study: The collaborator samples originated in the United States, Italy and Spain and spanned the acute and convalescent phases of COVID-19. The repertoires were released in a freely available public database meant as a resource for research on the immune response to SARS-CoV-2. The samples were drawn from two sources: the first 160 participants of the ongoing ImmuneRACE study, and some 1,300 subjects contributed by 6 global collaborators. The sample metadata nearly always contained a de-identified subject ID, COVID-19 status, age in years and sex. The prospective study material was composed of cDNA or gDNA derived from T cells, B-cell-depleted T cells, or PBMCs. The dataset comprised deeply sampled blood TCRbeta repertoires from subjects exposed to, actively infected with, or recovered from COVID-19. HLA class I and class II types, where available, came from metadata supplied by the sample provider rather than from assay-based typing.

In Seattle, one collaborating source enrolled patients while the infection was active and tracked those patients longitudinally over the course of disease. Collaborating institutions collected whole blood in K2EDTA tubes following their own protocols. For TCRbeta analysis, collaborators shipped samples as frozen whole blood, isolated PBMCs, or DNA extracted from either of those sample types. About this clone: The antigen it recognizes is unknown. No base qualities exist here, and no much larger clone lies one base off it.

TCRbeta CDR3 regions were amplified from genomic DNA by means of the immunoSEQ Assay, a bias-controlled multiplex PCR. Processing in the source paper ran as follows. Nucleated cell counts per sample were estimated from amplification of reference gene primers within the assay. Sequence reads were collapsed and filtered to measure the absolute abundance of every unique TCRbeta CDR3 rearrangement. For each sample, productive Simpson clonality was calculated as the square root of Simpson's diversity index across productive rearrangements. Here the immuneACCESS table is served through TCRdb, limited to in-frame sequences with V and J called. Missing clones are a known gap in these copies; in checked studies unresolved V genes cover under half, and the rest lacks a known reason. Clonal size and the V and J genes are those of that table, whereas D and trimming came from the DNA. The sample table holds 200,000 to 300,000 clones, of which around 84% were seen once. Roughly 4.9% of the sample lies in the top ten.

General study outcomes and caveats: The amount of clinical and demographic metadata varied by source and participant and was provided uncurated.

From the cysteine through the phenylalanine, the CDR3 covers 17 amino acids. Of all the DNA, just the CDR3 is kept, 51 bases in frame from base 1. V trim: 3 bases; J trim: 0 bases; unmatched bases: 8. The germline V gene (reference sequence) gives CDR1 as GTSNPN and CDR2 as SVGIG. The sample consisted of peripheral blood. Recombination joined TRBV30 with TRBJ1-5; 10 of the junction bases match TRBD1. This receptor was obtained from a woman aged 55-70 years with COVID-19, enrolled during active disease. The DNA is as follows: TGTGCCTGGAGATCCGGGACAGGGGTCAATAGCAATCAGCCCCAGCATTTT. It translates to CAWRSGTGVNSNQPQHF.